This T cell receptor beta chain comes out of a study of T cells in Graves' hyperthyroidism and ophthalmopathy. CDR3 length: 13 residues. Germline assignment: CDR1 SGHNT and CDR2 YENEEA. V lost 1 base and J lost 2, with 6 bases in between. This clonotype appeared many times. Amplified TCR beta CDR3 regions came from RNA transcripts. Initially, a first-round RT-PCR of the TCR CDR3 employed the HTBI primer set. Each CDR3 protein gets one entry after TCRdb re-called the multiplex PCR reads with MiXCR. Altogether around 350,000 distinct CDR3 sequences are present, roughly 14% being singletons, with the ten largest covering roughly a fifth.

This receptor was identified in a woman younger than 45 with Graves' ophthalmopathy. Sample: blood. The chain carries TRBV11-3 and TRBJ2-7; D is undetermined. The DNA of the CDR3 is TGTGCCAGCAGCTTAGGGCATACCTACGAGCAGTACTTC. Protein: CASSLGHTYEQYF.